There are many counts of the clone carrying this T cell receptor beta chain. The CDR3 has 15 residues. In germline, CDR1 is LGHDT, CDR2 YNNKEL (reference sequence). Trimming pared 4 bases from V and 9 bases from J, leaving 16 bases between. This sample stems from a study of T-cell reconstitution after alpha-beta-depleted transplantation in children. Unique molecular identifiers were built into the TCRbeta library. TCRdb reanalysed the PCR reads using MiXCR and keeps one entry per CDR3 protein. The sample includes hundreds of thousands of distinct CDR3 sequences, around 19% of them seen just once. The chain recombines TRBV3-1 with TRBJ1-6; possible D gene TRBD1, 5 bases. This sequence was found in a human donor who donated a stem cell graft to a child with acute lymphoblastic leukemia. The sample in question was PBMCs from the stem cell graft donor, obtained from the stem cell graft. In DNA, the CDR3 is TGTGCCAGCAGCCGACGGGAGGGGTACGGTTCACCCCTCCACTTT. Translated, it gives CASSRREGYGSPLHF.